The entry that follows covers one TCR beta chain sequence. The sample belongs to a study of blood T cell repertoires in COVID-19. About the research overall: PBMCs, B-cell-depleted T cells, or T cells were the source of the cDNA or gDNA that made up the material.

The CDR3 length is 14 residues. With 1 base removed from V and 2 bases from J, the gap between germline ends came to 7 bases. Germline CDR1 SEHNR, CDR2 FQNEAQ (reference sequence). TCRdb's copy holds only in-frame clones and misses some; the assay was immunoSEQ multiplex PCR. The sample holds 200,000 or so clones, about nine tenths seen once. The clonotype comes from a man aged 65 to 85 with active or convalescent COVID-19. The rearrangement uses TRBV7-9 and TRBJ2-3, with TRBD2 as a possible D gene (6 bases). Sequencing used peripheral blood. In DNA form, the CDR3 reads TGTGCCAGCAGCTTAGGCGGGGACACAGATACGCAGTATTTT. Its protein is CASSLGGDTDTQYF. Full variable domain (missing parts from reference TRBV7-9 and TRBJ2-3): DTGVSQNPRHKITKRGQNVTFRCDPISEHNRLYWYRQTLGQGPEFLTYFQNEAQLEKSRLLSDRFSAERPKGSFSTLEIQRTEQGDSAMYLCASSLGGDTDTQYFGPGTRLTVL.